This section outlines one TCR beta chain sequence together with its context. Per the original methods: Estimates of nucleated cell counts were drawn from the amplification of reference gene primers. Clones were sequenced by immunoSEQ multiplex PCR, and TCRdb holds only the in-frame ones, with some missing. That table supplies the V and J calls and clone size; D and trimming were determined from the DNA. Of 300,000 to 350,000 clones in the sample, roughly 87% were seen once. The record originates from a study of blood T cell repertoires in COVID-19. Study as a whole: COVID-19 samples from acute and convalescent phases originated in the United States, Italy and Spain.

The receptor was isolated from a man younger than 35 with active or convalescent COVID-19. The sequenced sample was peripheral blood.

The DNA for the CDR3 is TGTGCCAGCAGCTCCGGCGACAGCTACGAGCAGTACTTC. This sequence encodes CASSSGDSYEQYF. The chain joins TRBV7-9 to TRBJ2-7; a weak D match, TRBD1 (5 bases). The length of the CDR3 is 13 residues. V lost 4 bases and J lost 3, with 10 bases in between. The V gene's germline CDR1 is SEHNR and CDR2 FQNEAQ (reference sequence).